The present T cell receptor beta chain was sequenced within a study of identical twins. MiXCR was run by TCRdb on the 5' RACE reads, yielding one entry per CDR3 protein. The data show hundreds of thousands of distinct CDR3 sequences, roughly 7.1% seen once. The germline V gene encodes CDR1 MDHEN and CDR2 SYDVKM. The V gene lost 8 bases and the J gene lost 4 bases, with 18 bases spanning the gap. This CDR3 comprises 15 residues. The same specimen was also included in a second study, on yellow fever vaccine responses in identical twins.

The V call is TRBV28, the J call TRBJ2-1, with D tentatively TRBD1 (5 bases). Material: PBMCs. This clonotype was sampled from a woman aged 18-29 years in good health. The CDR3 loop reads CASFPQGYRYNEQFF. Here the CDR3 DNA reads TGTGCCAGCTTCCCCCAGGGTTACCGGTACAATGAGCAGTTCTTC. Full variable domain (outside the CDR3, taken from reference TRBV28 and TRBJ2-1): DVKVTQSSRYLVKRTGEKVFLECVQDMDHENMFWYRQDPGLGLRLIYFSYDVKMKEKGDIPEGYSVSREKKERFSLILESASTNQTSMYLCASFPQGYRYNEQFFGPGTRLTVL.